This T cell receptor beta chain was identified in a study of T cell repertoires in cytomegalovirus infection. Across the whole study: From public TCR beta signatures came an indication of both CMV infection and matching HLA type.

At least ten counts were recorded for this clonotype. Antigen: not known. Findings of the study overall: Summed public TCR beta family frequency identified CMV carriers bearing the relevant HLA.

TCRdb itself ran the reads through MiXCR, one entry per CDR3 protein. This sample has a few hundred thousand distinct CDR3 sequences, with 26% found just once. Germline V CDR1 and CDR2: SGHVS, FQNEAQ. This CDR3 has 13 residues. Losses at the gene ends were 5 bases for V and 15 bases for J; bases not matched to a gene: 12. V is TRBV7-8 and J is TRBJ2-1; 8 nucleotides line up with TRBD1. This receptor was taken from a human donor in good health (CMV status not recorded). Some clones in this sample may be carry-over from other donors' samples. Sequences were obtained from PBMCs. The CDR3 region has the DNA TGTGCCAGCAGCCTTGACCGGACAGGGAAGGGGTTCTTC. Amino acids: CASSLDRTGKGFF.